Each of the 7 T cell receptor beta chains below was sequenced from the same sample in a study of response to subunit inactivated influenza vaccine (dated 2018 in TCRdb). The library was produced with RT-PCR. Sequencing instrument: Illumina HiSeq 2500. TCRdb applied fastp at Q25 and MiXCR to the public reads, then kept only in-frame beta chains. Rows with one shared CDR3 protein collapse into an entry with the most common genes and DNA. The sample records fewer than 800,000 distinct CDR3 sequences, approximately 15% of which are singletons. Around a tenth of the sample belongs to the ten largest clones. Sequenced material: PBMCs from blood, taken approximately 12 days after vaccination. The receptors here all came from a man in his fifties who received an inactivated influenza vaccine. Donor details come from another sample of the same person, matched by shared clones.

The chain uses TRBV18 and TRBJ1-6, with TRBD1 matching 9 bases. Per germline, CDR1 KGHSH and CDR2 LQKENI. Germline trimming cut 6 bases from V and 10 bases from J; bases unmatched to any gene: 10. The length of the CDR3 is 15 residues. CDR3 in amino acids: CASSTSGQGMSPLHF. The CDR3 nucleotides read TGTGCCAGCTCCACCTCGGGACAGGGTATGTCACCCCTCCACTTT.

This chain links TRBV20-1 with TRBJ2-3, with D perhaps matching TRBD1 (5 bases). Trimming removed 1 base from V and 3 bases from J, with 14 bases in between. This CDR3 is built from 15 residues. Germline loops: CDR1 DFQATT, CDR2 SNEGSKA (reference sequence). The CDR3 DNA sequence: TGCAGTGCTAGAGTTGGGGCAGATAGGACAGATACGCAGTATTTT. It yields the protein CSARVGADRTDTQYF.

This clonotype was seen a few times. With a much larger clone just one base away, this may be a read error. The gene calls are TRBV28 and TRBJ2-7; 10 positions agree with TRBD2. V dropped 3 bases and J dropped 2; count of bases not matched to a gene: 1. The CDR3 extends over 14 amino acids. Germline values: CDR1 MDHEN, CDR2 SYDVKM. Here the CDR3 DNA reads TGTGCCAGCAGTTTTCTAGCGGGAGCCTACGAGCAGTACTTC. It yields the protein CASSFLAGAYEQYF.

In DNA form, the CDR3 reads TGTGCCACCAGCCGGGACTCCGTGGTACGGGGAGCTTTCTTT. Protein sequence: CATSRDSVVRGAFF. The chain combines TRBV15 with TRBJ1-1, with D perhaps matching TRBD1 (5 bases). The CDR3 length is 14 residues. Germline CDR1 LNHNV, CDR2 YYDKDF (reference sequence). Trimming removed 5 bases at V and 10 bases at J, with 20 bases between. The full variable domain, with the rest looked up from reference TRBV15 and TRBJ1-1, is DAMVIQNPRYQVTQFGKPVTLSCSQTLNHNVMYWYQQKSSQAPKLLFHYYDKDFNNEADTPDNFQSRRPNTSFCFLDIRSPGLGDTAMYLCATSRDSVVRGAFFGQGTRLTVV.

This rearrangement joins TRBV5-1 to TRBJ2-1; 10 nucleotides agree with TRBD2. The germline V gene has CDR1 SGHRS and CDR2 YFSETQ. This CDR3 has 15 amino acids. V dropped 1 base and J dropped 8; count of bases not matched to a gene: 6. The CDR3 nucleotides read TGCGCCAGCAGCTTGAACCCTAGCGGGAGTCATGAGCAGTTCTTC. Translation gives CASSLNPSGSHEQFF.

The chain joins TRBV4-2 to TRBJ1-1; D not resolved. V lost 4 bases, J lost 5 bases, and 14 bases lay in between. Germline V gene lookup returns CDR1 LGHNA and CDR2 YNFKEQ. This CDR3 spans 14 amino acids. CDR3 nucleotide sequence: TGTGCCAGCAGCCTGACAAGGAAGGGAACTGAAGCTTTCTTT. As protein: CASSLTRKGTEAFF.

This chain uses TRBV5-1 with TRBJ2-7; possible D gene TRBD1, 7 bases. CDR1 and CDR2 from the germline V gene are SGHRS and YFSETQ. V dropped 4 bases and J dropped 9 bases, with 20 bases sitting between them. There are 14 residues in the CDR3. The CDR3 region is CASSAGQLLEGQYF. The CDR3 DNA reads as TGCGCCAGCAGCGCGGGACAGCTCCTCGAGGGGCAGTACTTC.